Sequencing of this TCR beta chain was carried out in a study of shared clonotypes between healthy human individuals. For this clone: What it recognizes is unknown. A far bigger clonotype differs at one base, so this is likely a read error.

Study outcomes and limitations: When compared with the clonotypes that were shared by all four sorted-subset donors, the non-shared clonotypes turned out to have lower generation probabilities. Estimated richness was generally greater in naive than memory subsets.

This CDR3 has 13 residues. V lost 4 bases, J lost 3 bases, and 1 base stayed unmatched. Germline assignment: CDR1 SGHAT and CDR2 FQNNGV. Measured with immunoSEQ multiplex PCR; TCRdb has only the in-frame clones, and not every one. The sample gives 550,000 to 700,000 clones, approximately 73% of which show up once; more than 1.5% is in the top ten. The receptor was derived from a woman in her twenties or thirties in good health. Sequenced material: memory CD4+ T cells sorted from blood. Subset reported: CD45RA-negative fraction. This chain joins TRBV11-2 and TRBJ1-2; 8 bases are shared with TRBD1. Here the CDR3 reads CASSSGQDYGYTF. The DNA for the CDR3 is TGTGCCAGCAGCTCGGGACAGGACTATGGCTACACCTTC.